This T cell receptor (beta chain) originates from a study of control samples from healthy donors and cancer patients. Some clones are missing from TCRdb's copy, which holds only in-frame ones; the method was immunoSEQ multiplex PCR. The sample records 100,000 to 150,000 clones, approximately 87% being singletons. Sequenced sample: blood. This TCR was sampled from a man aged 60-69 years in good health.

CDR3 nucleotides: TGTGCCAGCTCACCACCGAACCAGGGGGTCGTCAGCTACACCTTC. Translating it yields CASSPPNQGVVSYTF. The gene calls are TRBV18 and TRBJ1-2, with 7 bases identical to TRBD1. The CDR3 consists of 15 residues. J gave up 9 bases and V 0 bases, and 10 bases lay outside the gene matches. CDR1 KGHSH and CDR2 LQKENI come from the germline V gene.